This T cell receptor (beta chain) was identified in a study of identical twins. V gave up 5 bases and J gave up 5 bases; unmatched junction bases: 8. The length of the CDR3 is 15 residues. CDR1 is SEHNR and CDR2 is FQNEAQ in the germline V gene (reference sequence). From the 5' RACE reads, TCRdb called clonotypes with MiXCR, one entry per CDR3 protein. The table shows about 660,000 distinct CDR3 sequences, with around 8.6% occurring only once. The table lists this clonotype with a few counts. These same data were also listed under a study on yellow fever vaccine responses in identical twins.

The clonotype comes from a woman under 30 in good health. Sequencing input: PBMCs. The chain carries TRBV7-9 and TRBJ1-2, with TRBD1 matching over 10 bases. The CDR3 DNA follows: TGTGCCAGCAGCAAACCGGGACAGGGGAGTTATGGCTACACCTTC. As protein: CASSKPGQGSYGYTF. The variable domain in full, completed from reference TRBV7-9 and TRBJ1-2, reads DTGVSQNPRHKITKRGQNVTFRCDPISEHNRLYWYRQTLGQGPEFLTYFQNEAQLEKSRLLSDRFSAERPKGSFSTLEIQRTEQGDSAMYLCASSKPGQGSYGYTFGSGTRLTVV.